This T cell receptor (beta chain) is drawn from a study of long-term antiretroviral therapy in people with HIV (dated by TCRdb to the early 2020s). Describing the broader study: The earliest samples were collected about a decade before the 2015 WHO recommendation for immediate ART, when ART was typically delayed until CD4 counts fell. A retrospective serial study tested whether ART initiation and durable HIV suppression were associated with changes in peripheral blood TRB repertoire composition and diversity. A total of 192 cryopreserved PBMC samples came from a few dozen adults with confirmed HIV infection and were collected serially over a mean of roughly six years (range 1-12). Eleven of the 30 participants with HIV were female. No cross-contamination during QIAcube processing turned up in test extractions that ran a monoclonal T-cell line alongside around 32 polyclonal samples. Findings and caveats that apply to the study as a whole: Starting ART was linked to a significant rise in TRB diversity, yet even after long-term ART the diversity remained significantly lower than in transplant donor controls. HIV repertoires had narrower CDR3 length ranges than controls, and the network structure suggested an antigen-experienced repertoire that shifted only slightly toward naive after ART. The samples were dated from about 2004 to 2017, and the ART regimens that were used may be less effective than current ART regimens. Owing to limited PBMC availability, only the TCR beta chain was sequenced, without alpha chain pairing. Inferences about post-ART repertoire changes are limited because no data were available on ART adherence, viral resistance or therapy changes. Because pre-ART samples had limited cell numbers, profiling was done on unsorted PBMC rather than on sorted CD4+ and CD8+ T cells. At every time point, the repertoire was dominated by expanded TRB clones first identified before ART initiation, although this dominance fluctuated and, in many PLHIV, declined after ART.

Inclusion was restricted to participants for whom at least one PBMC sample before ART initiation and at least two post-ART samples were available. All participants with HIV were treated in the United States of America. Cryopreserved samples of about 0.95-10 million PBMC were thawed and washed before DNA extraction. At the time of the earliest PBMC sample, participants with HIV were aged between roughly 20 and 55 years. Per participant, PBMC samples came from 1-4 timepoints prior to ART initiation and 2-8 timepoints following ART initiation, for a median of 7 samples. For every participant, serial HIV viral load, CD4+ T-cell count, ART history and demographic data were obtained. Genomic DNA was extracted from unsorted PBMC with a Qiagen kit on a QIAcube, with processing performed in batches of 12 samples. To note about this clone: It has no known antigen specificity. Per-base quality was not reported, and no clone a single base away is much larger than it.

The CDR3 measures 14 amino acids from cysteine to phenylalanine. The entry retains the CDR3 DNA only, 42 bases that are in frame from base 1. CDR1 and CDR2 were assigned from the germline V gene (reference sequence) as SSHAT and FNYEAQ. Germline trimming: 5 bases from V, 3 bases from J; junction bases outside gene matches: 5. The immunoSEQ hsTCRB v3.0 assay was used at survey level resolution to sequence the TRB variable region. A depth of about 35,000-50,000 T-cell genomes per sample was targeted for TRB sequencing. Pooled TRB libraries were sequenced on an Illumina MiSeq with a v3 150-cycle kit. The paper's processing steps were these. Analysis of repertoires was carried out in R inside a reproducible Nextflow workflow spanning QC, data transformation and analysis. LymphoSeq2, an R package for exploring AIRR-Seq data, was used to implement the custom analyses. After excluding a few samples that yielded fewer than 5000 total TRB sequences, roughly 190 HIV repertoires remained for analysis. Among the approximately 200 retained HIV repertoires, about 57 were collected before ART initiation and approximately 130 after ART initiation. Each repertoire was downsampled to 5000 TRB nucleotide sequences, and summary statistics were averaged across 100 downsampling iterations. Only TRB sequences with CDR3 regions of at least seven amino acids were retained for analysis. Two measures captured diversity: a Shannon entropy-derived clonality score and the Gini coefficient. In the repertoire networks, any two of the top 5000 CDR3 amino acid sequences were linked whenever the two sequences differed by an edit distance of one. GLIPH2 predicted antigen specificity groups and MHC restriction for TRB CDR3 amino acid sequences. CDR3 amino acid sequences were matched against VDJdb and McPAS-TCR to flag known CMV, EBV, HIV or tissue antigen associations. Pre-ART, post-ART and control groups were compared with Wilcoxon signed-rank tests and Holm-Bonferroni correction. The source is immuneACCESS, and TCRdb retained only in-frame sequences with V and J called. Part of the clones is not carried over; for the studies checked, unresolved V genes explain less than half of this, and the remainder is unexplained. V and J calls plus clone size are reproduced from that table; the DNA served to infer D and trimming. The sample records 20,000 to 25,000 clones, more than 70% of which are singletons. In total, the top ten clones hold around 11% of the sample.

The sample was unsorted PBMCs, taken around 2.5 years after starting antiretroviral therapy. The rearranged chain carries TRBV7-7 and TRBJ2-7; 9 middle bases align to TRBD1. The origin of this receptor is a man aged 35 to 55 with HIV. Here is the DNA: TGTGCCAGCAGCCGAGGACAGGGGCTCTACGAGCAGTACTTC. This yields the protein CASSRGQGLYEQYF.